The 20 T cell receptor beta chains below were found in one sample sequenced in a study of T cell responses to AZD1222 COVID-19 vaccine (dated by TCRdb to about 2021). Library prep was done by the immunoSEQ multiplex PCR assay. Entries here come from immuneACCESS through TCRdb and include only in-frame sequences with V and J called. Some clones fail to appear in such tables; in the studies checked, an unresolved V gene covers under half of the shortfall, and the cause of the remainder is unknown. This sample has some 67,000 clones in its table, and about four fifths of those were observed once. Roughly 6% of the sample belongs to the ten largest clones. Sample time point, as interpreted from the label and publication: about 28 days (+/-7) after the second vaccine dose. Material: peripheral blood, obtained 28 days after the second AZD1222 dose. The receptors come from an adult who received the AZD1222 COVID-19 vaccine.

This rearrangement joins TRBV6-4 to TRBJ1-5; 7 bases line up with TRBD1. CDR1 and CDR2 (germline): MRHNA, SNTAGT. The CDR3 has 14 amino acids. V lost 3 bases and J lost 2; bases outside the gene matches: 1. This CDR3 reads CASSETGGNQPQHF. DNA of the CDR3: TGTGCCAGCAGTGAAACAGGGGGCAATCAGCCCCAGCATTTT.

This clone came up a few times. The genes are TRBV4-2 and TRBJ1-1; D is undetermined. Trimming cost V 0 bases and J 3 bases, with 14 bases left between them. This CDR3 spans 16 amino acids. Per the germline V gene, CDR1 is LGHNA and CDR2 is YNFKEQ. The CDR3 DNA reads TGTGCCAGCAGCCAAGATCCCACAAGGTTCGACACTGAAGCTTTCTTT. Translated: CASSQDPTRFDTEAFF.

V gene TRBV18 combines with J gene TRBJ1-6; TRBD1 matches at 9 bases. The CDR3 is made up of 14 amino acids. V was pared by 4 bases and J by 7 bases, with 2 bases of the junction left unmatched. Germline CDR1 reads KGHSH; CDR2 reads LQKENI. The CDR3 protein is CASSRTGENSPLHF. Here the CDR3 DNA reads TGTGCCAGCTCACGGACAGGGGAAAATTCACCCCTCCACTTT.

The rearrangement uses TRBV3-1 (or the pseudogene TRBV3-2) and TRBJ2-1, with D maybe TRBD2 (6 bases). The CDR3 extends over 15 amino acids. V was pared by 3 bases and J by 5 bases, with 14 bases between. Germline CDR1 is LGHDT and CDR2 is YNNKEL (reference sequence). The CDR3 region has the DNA TGTGCCAGCAGCCAGGTCGGAGGGGTACACAATGAGCAGTTCTTC. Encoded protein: CASSQVGGVHNEQFF.

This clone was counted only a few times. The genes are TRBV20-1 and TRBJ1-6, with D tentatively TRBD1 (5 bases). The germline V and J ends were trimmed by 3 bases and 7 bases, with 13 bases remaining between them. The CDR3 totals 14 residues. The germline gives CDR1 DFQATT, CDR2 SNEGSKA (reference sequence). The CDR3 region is CSASTAGQNSPLHF. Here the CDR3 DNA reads TGCAGTGCTAGTACGGCAGGGCAAAATTCACCCCTCCACTTT.

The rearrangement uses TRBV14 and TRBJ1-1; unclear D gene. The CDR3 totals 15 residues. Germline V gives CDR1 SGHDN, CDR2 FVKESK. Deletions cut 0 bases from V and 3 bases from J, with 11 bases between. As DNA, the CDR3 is TGTGCCAGCAGCCAAGATTACGCAGCCGACACTGAAGCTTTCTTT. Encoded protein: CASSQDYAADTEAFF.

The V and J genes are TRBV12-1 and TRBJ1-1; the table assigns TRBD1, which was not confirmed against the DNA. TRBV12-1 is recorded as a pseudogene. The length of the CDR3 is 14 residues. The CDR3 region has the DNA TGTGCCAGCAGCTTTCCAGGGATCGACACTGAAGCTTTCTTT. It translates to CASSFPGIDTEAFF.

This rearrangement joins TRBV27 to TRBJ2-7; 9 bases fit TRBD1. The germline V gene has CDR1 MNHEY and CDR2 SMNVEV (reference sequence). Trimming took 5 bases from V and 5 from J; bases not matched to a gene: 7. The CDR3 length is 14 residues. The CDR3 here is CASSERQGVDEQYF. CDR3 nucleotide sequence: TGTGCCAGCAGTGAAAGACAGGGGGTGGACGAGCAGTACTTC.

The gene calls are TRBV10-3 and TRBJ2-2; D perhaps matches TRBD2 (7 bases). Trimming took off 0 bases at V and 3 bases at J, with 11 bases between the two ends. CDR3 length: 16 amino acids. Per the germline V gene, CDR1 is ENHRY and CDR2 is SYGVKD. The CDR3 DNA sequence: TGTGCCATCAGTGAGTCGGGGGGGGCGTACACCGGGGAGCTGTTTTTT. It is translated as CAISESGGAYTGELFF.

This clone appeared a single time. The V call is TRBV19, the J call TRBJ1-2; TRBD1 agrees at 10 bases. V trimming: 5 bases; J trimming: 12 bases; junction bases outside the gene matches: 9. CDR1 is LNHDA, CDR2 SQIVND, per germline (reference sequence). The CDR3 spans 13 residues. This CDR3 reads CASSDRDRGKNTF. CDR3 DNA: TGTGCCAGTAGTGACCGGGACAGGGGCAAGAACACCTTC.

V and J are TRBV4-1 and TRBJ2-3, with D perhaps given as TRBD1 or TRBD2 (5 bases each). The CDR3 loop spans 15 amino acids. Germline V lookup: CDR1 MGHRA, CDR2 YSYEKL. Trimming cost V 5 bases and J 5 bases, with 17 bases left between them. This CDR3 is CASSFPGTLGDTQYF. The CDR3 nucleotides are TGCGCCAGCAGCTTCCCCGGGACGCTAGGAGATACGCAGTATTTT.

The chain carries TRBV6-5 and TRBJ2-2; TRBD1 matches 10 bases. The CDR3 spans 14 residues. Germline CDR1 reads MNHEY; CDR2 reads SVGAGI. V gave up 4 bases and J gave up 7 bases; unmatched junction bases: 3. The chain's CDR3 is CASSWTGGGGELFF. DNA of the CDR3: TGTGCCAGCAGTTGGACAGGGGGAGGCGGGGAGCTGTTTTTT.

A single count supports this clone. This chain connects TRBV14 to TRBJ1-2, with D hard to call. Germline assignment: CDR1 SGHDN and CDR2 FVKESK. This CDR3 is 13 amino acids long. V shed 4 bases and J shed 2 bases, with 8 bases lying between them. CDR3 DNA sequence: TGTGCCAGCAGCCCGGCCGGCAACTATGGCTACACCTTC. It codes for CASSPAGNYGYTF.

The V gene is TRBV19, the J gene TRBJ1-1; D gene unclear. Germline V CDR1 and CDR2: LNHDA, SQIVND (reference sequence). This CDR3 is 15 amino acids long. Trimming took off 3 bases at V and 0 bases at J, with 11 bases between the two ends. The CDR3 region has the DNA TGTGCCAGTAGTATTTGGTCAGGAGTGAACACTGAAGCTTTCTTT. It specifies CASSIWSGVNTEAFF.

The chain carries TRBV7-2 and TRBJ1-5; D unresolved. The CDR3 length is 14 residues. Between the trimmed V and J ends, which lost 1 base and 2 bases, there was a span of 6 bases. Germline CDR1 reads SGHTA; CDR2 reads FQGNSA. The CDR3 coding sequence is TGTGCCAGCAGCTTAGGTGCTGGCAATCAGCCCCAGCATTTT. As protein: CASSLGAGNQPQHF. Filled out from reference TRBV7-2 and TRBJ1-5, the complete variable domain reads GAGVSQSPSNKVTEKGKDVELRCDPISGHTALYWYRQSLGQGLEFLIYFQGNSAPDKSGLPSDRFSAERTGGSVSTLTIQRTQQEDSAVYLCASSLGAGNQPQHFGDGTRLSIL.

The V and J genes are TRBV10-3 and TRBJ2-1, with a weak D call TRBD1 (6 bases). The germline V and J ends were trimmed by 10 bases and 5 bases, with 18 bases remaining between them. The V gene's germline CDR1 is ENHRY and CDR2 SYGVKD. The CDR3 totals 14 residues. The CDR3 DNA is TGTGCCACCCACCCCACAGGGAACAACAATGAGCAGTTCTTC. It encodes CATHPTGNNNEQFF.

CDR3 DNA: TGTGCCAGCTCACCACGGGACAGGGGGTACGAGCAGTACTTC. This encodes CASSPRDRGYEQYF. The genes are TRBV18 and TRBJ2-7, with TRBD1 matching over 11 bases. The CDR3 runs 14 residues. Unmatched junction bases numbered 0, after V lost 1 base and J lost 4 bases. Per germline, CDR1 KGHSH and CDR2 LQKENI.

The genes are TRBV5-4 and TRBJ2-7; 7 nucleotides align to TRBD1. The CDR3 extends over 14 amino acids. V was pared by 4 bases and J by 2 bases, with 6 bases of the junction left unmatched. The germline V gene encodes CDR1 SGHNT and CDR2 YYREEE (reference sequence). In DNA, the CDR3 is TGTGCCAGCAGCCCGACAGGGCCTCCCTACGAGCAGTACTTC. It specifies CASSPTGPPYEQYF.

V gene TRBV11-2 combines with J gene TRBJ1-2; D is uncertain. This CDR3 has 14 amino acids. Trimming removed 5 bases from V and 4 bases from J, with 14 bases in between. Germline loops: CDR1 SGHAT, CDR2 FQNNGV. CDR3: CASSPGPDPYGYTF. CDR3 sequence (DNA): TGTGCCAGCAGCCCAGGACCGGACCCCTATGGCTACACCTTC. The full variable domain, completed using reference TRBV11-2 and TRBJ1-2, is EAGVAQSPRYKIIEKRQSVAFWCNPISGHATLYWYQQILGQGPKLLIQFQNNGVVDDSQLPKDRFSAERLKGVDSTLKIQPAKLEDSAVYLCASSPGPDPYGYTFGSGTRLTVV.

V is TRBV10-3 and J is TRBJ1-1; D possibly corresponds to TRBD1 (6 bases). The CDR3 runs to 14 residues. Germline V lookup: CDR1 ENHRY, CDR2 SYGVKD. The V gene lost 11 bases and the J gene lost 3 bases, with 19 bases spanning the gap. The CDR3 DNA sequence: TGTGCCGCATCACAGGTAGGGGGGGACACTGAAGCTTTCTTT. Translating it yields CAASQVGGDTEAFF.